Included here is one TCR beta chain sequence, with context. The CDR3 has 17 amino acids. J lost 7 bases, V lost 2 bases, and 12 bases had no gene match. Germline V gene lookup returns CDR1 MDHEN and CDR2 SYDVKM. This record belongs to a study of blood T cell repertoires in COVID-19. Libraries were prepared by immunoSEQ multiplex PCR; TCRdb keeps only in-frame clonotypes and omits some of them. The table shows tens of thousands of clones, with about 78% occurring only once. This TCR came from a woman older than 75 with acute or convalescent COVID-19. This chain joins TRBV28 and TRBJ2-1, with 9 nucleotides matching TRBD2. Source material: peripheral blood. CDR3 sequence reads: CASSLGTIAGVMNEQFF. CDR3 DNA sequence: TGTGCCAGCAGTTTAGGGACCATAGCGGGAGTTATGAATGAGCAGTTCTTC.